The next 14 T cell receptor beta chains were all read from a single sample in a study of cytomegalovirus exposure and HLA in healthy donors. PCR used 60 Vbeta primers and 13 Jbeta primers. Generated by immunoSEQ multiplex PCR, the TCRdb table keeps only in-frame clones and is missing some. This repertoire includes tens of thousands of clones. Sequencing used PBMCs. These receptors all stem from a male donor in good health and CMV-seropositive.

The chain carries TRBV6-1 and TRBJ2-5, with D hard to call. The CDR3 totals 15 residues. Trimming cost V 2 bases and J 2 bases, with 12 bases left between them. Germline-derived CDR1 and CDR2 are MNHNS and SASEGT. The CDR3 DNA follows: TGTGCCAGCAGTGAACAAGGAGTCAGTCAAGAGACCCAGTACTTC. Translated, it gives CASSEQGVSQETQYF.

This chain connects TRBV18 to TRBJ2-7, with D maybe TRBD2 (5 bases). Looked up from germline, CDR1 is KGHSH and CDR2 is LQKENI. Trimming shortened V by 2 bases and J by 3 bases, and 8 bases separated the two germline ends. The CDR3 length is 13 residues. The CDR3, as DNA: TGTGCCAGCTCACCAGGACTGAACTACGAGCAGTACTTC. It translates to CASSPGLNYEQYF.

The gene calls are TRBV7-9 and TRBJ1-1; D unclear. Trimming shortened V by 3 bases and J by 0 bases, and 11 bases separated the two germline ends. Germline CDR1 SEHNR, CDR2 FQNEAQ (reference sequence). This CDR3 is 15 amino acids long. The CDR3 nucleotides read TGTGCCAGCAGCTTGTTCACAACCTTGAACACTGAAGCTTTCTTT. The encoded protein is CASSLFTTLNTEAFF.

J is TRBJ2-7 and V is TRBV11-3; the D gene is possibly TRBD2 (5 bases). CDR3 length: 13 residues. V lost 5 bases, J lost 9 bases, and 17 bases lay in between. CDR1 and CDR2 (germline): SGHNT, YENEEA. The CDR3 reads CASSNRGEEAQYF. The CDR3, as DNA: TGTGCCAGCAGCAATAGAGGCGAGGAGGCGCAGTACTTC. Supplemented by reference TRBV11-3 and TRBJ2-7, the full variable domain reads EAGVVQSPRYKIIEKKQPVAFWCNPISGHNTLYWYLQNLGQGPELLIRYENEEAVDDSQLPKDRFSAERLKGVDSTLKIQPAELGDSAVYLCASSNRGEEAQYFGPGTRLTVT.

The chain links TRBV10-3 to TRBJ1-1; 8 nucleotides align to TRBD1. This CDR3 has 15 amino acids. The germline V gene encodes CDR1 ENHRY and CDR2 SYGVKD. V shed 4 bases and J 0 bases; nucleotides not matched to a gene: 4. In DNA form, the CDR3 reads TGTGCCATCAGTGGGGGACAGGAGTTGAACACTGAAGCTTTCTTT. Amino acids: CAISGGQELNTEAFF.

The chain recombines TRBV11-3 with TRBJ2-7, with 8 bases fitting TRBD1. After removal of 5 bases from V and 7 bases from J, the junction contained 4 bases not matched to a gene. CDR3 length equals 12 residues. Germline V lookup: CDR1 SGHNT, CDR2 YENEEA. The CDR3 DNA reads TGTGCCAGCAGCCTTTGGACAGGGGAGCAGTACTTC. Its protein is CASSLWTGEQYF.

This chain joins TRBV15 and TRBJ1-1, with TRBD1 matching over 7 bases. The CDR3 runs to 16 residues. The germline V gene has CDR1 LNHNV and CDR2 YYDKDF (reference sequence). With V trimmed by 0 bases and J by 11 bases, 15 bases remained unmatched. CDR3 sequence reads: CATSRELMVTGEGAFF. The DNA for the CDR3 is TGTGCCACCAGCAGAGAGTTGATGGTTACAGGGGAAGGGGCTTTCTTT.

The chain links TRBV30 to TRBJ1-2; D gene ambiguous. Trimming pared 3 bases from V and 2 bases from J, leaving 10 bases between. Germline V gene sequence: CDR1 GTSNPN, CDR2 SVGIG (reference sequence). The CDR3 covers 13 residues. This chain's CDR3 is CAWRAPGNYGYTF. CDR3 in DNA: TGTGCCTGGAGAGCTCCGGGGAACTATGGCTACACCTTC.

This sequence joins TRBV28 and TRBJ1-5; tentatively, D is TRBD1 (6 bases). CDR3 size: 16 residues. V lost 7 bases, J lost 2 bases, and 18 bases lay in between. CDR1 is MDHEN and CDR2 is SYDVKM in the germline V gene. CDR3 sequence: CASTEGGIGGNQPQHF. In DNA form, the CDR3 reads TGTGCCAGCACCGAGGGGGGGATAGGGGGCAATCAGCCCCAGCATTTT.

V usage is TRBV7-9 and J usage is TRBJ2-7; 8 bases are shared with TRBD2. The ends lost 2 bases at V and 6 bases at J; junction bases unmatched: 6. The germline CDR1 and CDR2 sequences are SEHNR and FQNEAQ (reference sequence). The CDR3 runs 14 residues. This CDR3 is CASSLPGGWTEQYF. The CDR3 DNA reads TGTGCCAGCAGCTTACCGGGAGGGTGGACCGAGCAGTACTTC. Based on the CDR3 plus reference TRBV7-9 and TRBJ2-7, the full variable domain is DTGVSQNPRHKITKRGQNVTFRCDPISEHNRLYWYRQTLGQGPEFLTYFQNEAQLEKSRLLSDRFSAERPKGSFSTLEIQRTEQGDSAMYLCASSLPGGWTEQYFGPGTRLTVT.

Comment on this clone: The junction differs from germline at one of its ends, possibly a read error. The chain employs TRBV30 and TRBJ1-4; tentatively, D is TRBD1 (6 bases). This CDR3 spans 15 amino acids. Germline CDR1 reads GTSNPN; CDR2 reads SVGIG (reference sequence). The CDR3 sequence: CAGSGDTSTNEKLFF. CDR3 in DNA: TGTGCCGGGAGTGGGGACACTTCAACTAATGAAAAACTGTTTTTT.

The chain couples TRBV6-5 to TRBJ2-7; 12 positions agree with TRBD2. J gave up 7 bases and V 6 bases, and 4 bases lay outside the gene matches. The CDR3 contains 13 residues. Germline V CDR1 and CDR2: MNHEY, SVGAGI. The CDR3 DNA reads TGTGCCAGCAGGGCTAGCGGGAGGGATGAGCAGTACTTC. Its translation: CASRASGRDEQYF.

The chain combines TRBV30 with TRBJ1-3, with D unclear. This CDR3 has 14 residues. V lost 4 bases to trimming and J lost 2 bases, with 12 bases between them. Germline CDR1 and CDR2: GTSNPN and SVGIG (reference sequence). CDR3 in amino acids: CAWTTGRTGNTIYF. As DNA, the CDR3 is TGTGCCTGGACCACCGGGAGGACTGGAAACACCATATATTTT.

In DNA, the CDR3 is TGCGCCAGCAGCCAAAATAGCGCCAAGAACACAGATACGCAGTATTTT. Translation gives CASSQNSAKNTDTQYF. The V gene is TRBV4-3, the J gene TRBJ2-3, with TRBD2 as a possible D gene (5 bases). Between the trimmed V and J ends, which lost 2 bases and 2 bases, there was a span of 14 bases. The CDR3 extends over 16 amino acids. Germline CDR1 is LGHNA and CDR2 is YSLEER.